What follows are 2 T cell receptor beta chains derived from one specimen sequenced in a study of blood T cells in healthy people across ages. A second PCR, run for roughly 7 to 11 cycles, used a sample-barcoded 5' primer plus a J-beta primer mix. TCRdb recomputed calls from the 5' RACE reads with MiXCR, one row per CDR3 protein. Here the sample spans about 1.8 million distinct CDR3 sequences, roughly 52% being singletons. Sequencing was carried out using blood. All receptors come from a woman in her 40s in good health.

This clonotype came up a few times. This sequence joins TRBV20-1 and TRBJ2-1; D not certain. Deletions cut 7 bases from V and 2 bases from J, with 9 bases between. Germline V gene sequence: CDR1 DFQATT, CDR2 SNEGSKA (reference sequence). This CDR3 contains 12 residues. The CDR3 nucleotides are TGCAGTGTCCCCGCGGCCTACAATGAGCAGTTCTTC. Its protein product is CSVPAAYNEQFF.

The rearrangement joins TRBV5-1 to TRBJ1-5, with 9 bases lining up with TRBD1. The CDR3 totals 16 residues. In germline, CDR1 is SGHRS, CDR2 YFSETQ. V was pared by 4 bases and J by 7 bases, with 12 bases of the junction left unmatched. The CDR3 DNA reads TGCGCCAGCAGCCGAATCCCGGGACAGGGCGACCAGCCCCAGCATTTT. The encoded protein is CASSRIPGQGDQPQHF.